Below are 10 T cell receptor beta chains sequenced from a single sample in a study of regulatory T cells in long-lasting Graves disease. HTBI primers from iRepertoire and Arm-PCR of CDR3 regions yielded the TCR beta libraries. TCRdb itself ran the multiplex PCR reads through MiXCR, one entry per CDR3 protein. Altogether 500,000 to 700,000 distinct CDR3 sequences are present, 30% being singletons, with the ten largest covering about 42%. Documented time point: persistent/refractory GD, antithyroid drugs over 5 years with positive TRAb. Making the TCR library involved RNA that had been extracted from PBMCs. The sequencing used peripheral blood mononuclear cells (PBMCs), collected when the disease was refractory, from a patient treated with antithyroid drugs. These receptors were taken from a female donor with Graves disease.

This clonotype came up a few times. Sequence at one end of the junction differs from germline and may be a read error. The CDR3 nucleotides read TGTGCCAGCAGTGAGAAACGGGGTAACACTGAAGCTTTCTTT. It codes for CASSEKRGNTEAFF. The V and J genes are TRBV10-3 and TRBJ1-1; D uncertain. The CDR3 length is 14 residues. Germline V lookup: CDR1 ENHRY, CDR2 SYGVKD.

A note on this clonotype: This may be a read error, as it is one base from a much larger clone. This chain uses TRBV5-1 with TRBJ1-2, with D maybe TRBD1 (6 bases). The CDR3 spans 11 residues. Trimming cost V 4 bases and J 10 bases, with 11 bases left between them. Germline V gene lookup returns CDR1 SGHRS and CDR2 YFSETQ. The CDR3 bases are TGCGCCAGCAGCCCAGGGGTTGACTACACCTTC. It translates to CASSPGVDYTF.

There are many counts of this clonotype. This CDR3 reads CASSELLGNTEAFF. For the CDR3, the DNA is TGTGCCAGCAGTGAATTGCTAGGGAACACTGAAGCTTTCTTT. The chain uses TRBV2 and TRBJ1-1, with D hard to call. Germline V CDR1 and CDR2: SNHLY, FYNNEI. The CDR3 sequence is 14 residues long. Deletions cut 2 bases from V and 1 base from J, with 8 bases between.

In this sample, this clonotype turned up once. The chain combines TRBV5-4 with TRBJ1-2, with 8 bases lining up with TRBD1. V dropped 1 base and J dropped 8; count of bases not matched to a gene: 7. Germline V gives CDR1 SGHNT, CDR2 YYREEE (reference sequence). CDR3 size: 14 residues. The CDR3 here is CASSLYGQGRGYTF. The CDR3 coding sequence is TGTGCCAGCAGCTTGTACGGACAGGGCAGGGGCTACACCTTC.

This clonotype was observed at least ten times. The chain couples TRBV6-2 or TRBV6-3 to TRBJ2-7; no firm D call. CDR3 length equals 16 residues. The V and J ends lost 1 base and 0 bases respectively, with 13 bases between them. From germline, CDR1 is MNHEY and CDR2 SVGEGT. CDR3 nucleotides: TGTGCCAGCAGTTACTTGAGCTGGGCGAGCTCCTACGAGCAGTACTTC. Translated, it gives CASSYLSWASSYEQYF.

Concerning this clonotype itself: One end of the junction is discordant with germline, which a read error may explain. The CDR3 region has the DNA TGCAGTGCTAGTCAATCAGGAAACACTATATATTTT. Its translation is CSASQSGNTIYF. This chain links TRBV20-1 with TRBJ1-3; unclear D gene. The CDR3 has 12 residues. CDR1 is DFQATT, CDR2 SNEGSKA, per germline (reference sequence).

With regard to this clonotype: A much larger clone lies a single base off, so this may be a read error. Given the absence of the conserved phenylalanine or tryptophan at the CDR3 end, a read error is likely. This chain links TRBV11-2 with TRBJ1-5, with a weak D call TRBD1 (6 bases). The germline gives CDR1 SGHAT, CDR2 FQNNGV. Trimming took off 2 bases at V and 7 bases at J, with 12 bases between the two ends. This CDR3 has 14 residues. CDR3 loop: CASSLRGGGQPQHL. The CDR3, as DNA: TGTGCCAGCAGCTTAAGGGGGGGCGGCCAGCCCCAGCATCTT.

The chain joins TRBV4-3 to TRBJ1-4; TRBD1 might be the D (6 bases). Looked up from germline, CDR1 is LGHNA and CDR2 is YSLEER. The CDR3 sequence is 15 residues long. Trimming removed 0 bases at V and 4 bases at J, with 9 bases between. The CDR3 coding sequence is TGCGCCAGCAGCCAAGAACAGGGCCGTAATGAAAAACTGTTTTTT. Encoded protein: CASSQEQGRNEKLFF.

This chain uses TRBV6-1 with TRBJ2-5; D call uncertain. Per germline, CDR1 MNHNS and CDR2 SASEGT. The CDR3 has 14 amino acids. Trimming took 1 base from V and 2 from J, leaving 8 bases between them. The CDR3 sequence is CASSEVGLQETQYF. In DNA, the CDR3 is TGTGCCAGCAGTGAAGTGGGATTGCAAGAGACCCAGTACTTC.

For the CDR3, the DNA is TGTGCCAGCAGTTTAGGCAGGGACAGGGAAGAGGAGACCCAGTACTTC. It encodes CASSLGRDREEETQYF. This rearrangement joins TRBV28 to TRBJ2-5; 9 positions match TRBD1. This CDR3 has 16 amino acids. Germline CDR1 and CDR2: MDHEN and SYDVKM. The V gene end was trimmed by 2 bases and the J gene end by 5 bases; junction bases not matched to a gene: 9.